The next 27 T cell receptor beta chains were all read from a single sample in a study of T cells in Graves' hyperthyroidism and ophthalmopathy. The CDR3 regions of TCR beta were amplified from RNA transcripts. First-round RT-PCR with HTBI primers amplified the TCR CDR3 region. TCRdb processed the multiplex PCR reads anew with MiXCR; each CDR3 protein has one entry. The data show around 440,000 distinct CDR3 sequences, with about 15% seen just once and around 7.3% held by the top ten. The material sequenced was blood. The receptors stem from a woman under 30 with Graves' hyperthyroidism.

This clonotype occurred many times. The CDR3 reads CASSPAGNLYGYTF. CDR3 DNA sequence: TGTGCCAGCAGCCCAGCGGGTAACCTCTATGGCTACACCTTC. V is TRBV2 and J is TRBJ1-2, with unresolved D. CDR3 size: 14 residues. Germline assignment: CDR1 SNHLY and CDR2 FYNNEI. V lost 6 bases and J 4 bases, leaving 15 bases between the germline ends.

This clonotype occurred many times. This chain links TRBV6-1 with TRBJ2-7; 13 nucleotides match TRBD2. The CDR3 is made up of 15 amino acids. CDR1 is MNHNS and CDR2 is SASEGT in the germline V gene. The V gene end was trimmed by 8 bases and the J gene end by 3 bases; junction bases not matched to a gene: 7. CDR3 residues: CASRTSGGRFYEQYF. In nucleotides, the CDR3 is TGTGCCAGCCGGACTAGCGGGGGCCGGTTCTACGAGCAGTACTTC.

This clonotype has at least ten counts. V and J are TRBV10-3 and TRBJ2-5; D is unclear. Germline-derived CDR1 and CDR2 are ENHRY and SYGVKD. The CDR3 is made up of 14 amino acids. Trimming stripped 0 bases from V and 4 bases from J, with 9 bases between. DNA for the CDR3: TGTGCCATCAGTGAGTCAGGAGCTGGAGAGACCCAGTACTTC. The encoded protein is CAISESGAGETQYF.

This clonotype was seen repeatedly, ten times or more. The CDR3 DNA follows: TGTGCCAGCAGCCGACATCAAGGTGTAGAGCAGTTCTTC. Encoded protein: CASSRHQGVEQFF. The chain joins TRBV7-2 to TRBJ2-1; D unresolved. The V gene lost 5 bases and the J gene lost 10 bases, with 15 bases spanning the gap. CDR1 and CDR2 (germline): SGHTA, FQGNSA. CDR3 size: 13 residues.

Ten or more counts support this clonotype. The rearrangement links TRBV7-9 to TRBJ2-1; D assignment may be TRBD1 or TRBD2 (5 bases each). The CDR3 is 15 residues long. Looked up from germline, CDR1 is SEHNR and CDR2 is FQNEAQ (reference sequence). With 10 bases removed from V and 2 bases from J, the gap between germline ends came to 18 bases. CDR3: CATNPGTHTYNEQFF. In DNA, the CDR3 is TGTGCCACCAACCCCGGGACCCATACCTACAATGAGCAGTTCTTC. Supplemented by reference TRBV7-9 and TRBJ2-1, the full variable domain reads DTGVSQNPRHKITKRGQNVTFRCDPISEHNRLYWYRQTLGQGPEFLTYFQNEAQLEKSRLLSDRFSAERPKGSFSTLEIQRTEQGDSAMYLCATNPGTHTYNEQFFGPGTRLTVL.

This clonotype was seen repeatedly, ten times or more. One junction end does not reproduce the germline sequence, and a read error may be involved. The chain couples TRBV5-1 to TRBJ2-2, with D possibly being TRBD2 (5 bases). The CDR3 extends over 14 amino acids. The germline V gene encodes CDR1 SGHRS and CDR2 YFSETQ. CDR3 coding DNA: TGTGCCAGCAGCTTAGAGGGTAACACCGGGGAGCTGTTTTTT. As protein: CASSLEGNTGELFF.

For this clonotype: This may be a read error: a much more frequent sequence differs by one nucleotide. The chain couples TRBV2 to TRBJ2-3; D might be TRBD1 or TRBD2, each matching 5 bases. The germline V gene has CDR1 SNHLY and CDR2 FYNNEI. This CDR3 spans 15 amino acids. Trimming took off 1 base at V and 6 bases at J, with 14 bases between the two ends. The CDR3 region is CASSEVSLGADTQYF. DNA of the CDR3: TGTGCCAGCAGTGAAGTGTCACTAGGGGCGGATACGCAGTATTTT. Together with reference TRBV2 and TRBJ2-3, the CDR3 gives the full variable domain: EPEVTQTPSHQVTQMGQEVILRCVPISNHLYFYWYRQILGQKVEFLVSFYNNEISEKSEIFDDQFSVERPDGSNFTLKIRSTKLEDSAMYFCASSEVSLGADTQYFGPGTRLTVL.

This clonotype was seen many times. This sequence joins TRBV6-5 and TRBJ1-1, with no clear D. V was cut by 0 bases and J by 2 bases, with 10 bases left in between. The CDR3 sequence is 15 residues long. The germline V gene encodes CDR1 MNHEY and CDR2 SVGAGI. CDR3 residues: CASSYSFGVNTEAFF. CDR3 DNA: TGTGCCAGCAGTTACTCCTTCGGGGTTAACACTGAAGCTTTCTTT.

This clonotype was picked up many times. V usage is TRBV20-1 and J usage is TRBJ2-1; D assignment may be TRBD1 or TRBD2 (5 bases each). The germline gives CDR1 DFQATT, CDR2 SNEGSKA (reference sequence). V dropped 3 bases and J dropped 7 bases, with 16 bases sitting between them. This CDR3 spans 14 amino acids. CDR3 DNA: TGCAGTGCTAGTTCCGGGGCGCGGACAAATGAGCAGTTCTTC. Protein sequence: CSASSGARTNEQFF.

This clonotype was seen repeatedly, ten times or more. The gene calls are TRBV5-1 and TRBJ2-1, with 7 bases identical to TRBD2. V lost 1 base and J lost 0; bases outside the gene matches: 4. The CDR3 runs to 16 residues. CDR1 is SGHRS, CDR2 YFSETQ, per germline. This chain's CDR3 is CASSLLGGSSYNEQFF. The CDR3 DNA sequence: TGCGCCAGCAGCTTGCTGGGGGGGAGCTCCTACAATGAGCAGTTCTTC.

The sample holds many counts of this clonotype. The V gene is TRBV20-1, the J gene TRBJ2-2; 7 positions match TRBD2. The CDR3 spans 16 residues. With V trimmed by 6 bases and J by 4 bases, 14 bases remained unmatched. CDR1 DFQATT and CDR2 SNEGSKA come from the germline V gene (reference sequence). The CDR3 coding sequence is TGCAGTGCCCCCACCCCGGGCAGGGAGGGCACCGGGGAGCTGTTTTTT. Translation: CSAPTPGREGTGELFF.

There are a few counts of this clonotype. It may be a read error: a sequence one base away is much more abundant. The chain couples TRBV20-1 to TRBJ2-7; the match to TRBD1 covers 8 bases. Germline V gene lookup returns CDR1 DFQATT and CDR2 SNEGSKA (reference sequence). V shed 1 base and J 9 bases; nucleotides not matched to a gene: 8. This CDR3 has 13 amino acids. The CDR3 DNA reads TGCAGTGCTAGAGTCCTACAGGGGGGCGGGCAGTACTTC. It codes for CSARVLQGGGQYF.

Details on this clonotype: The junction and the germline gene differ at one end; a read error may be behind it. The chain recombines TRBV29-1 with TRBJ1-2; no firm D call. Germline V gene sequence: CDR1 SQVTM, CDR2 ANQGSEA. The CDR3 is 12 residues long. CDR3 residues: CSVVSANYGFAF. The CDR3 DNA follows: TGCAGCGTTGTTTCAGCCAACTATGGCTTCGCCTTC.

This clonotype was observed at least ten times. V is TRBV10-3 and J is TRBJ2-1; 9 nucleotides agree with TRBD2. The J segment lost 9 bases and the V segment lost 0 bases, leaving 3 bases of the junction unmatched. Germline V gene lookup returns CDR1 ENHRY and CDR2 SYGVKD. CDR3 length equals 14 residues. CDR3 in DNA: TGTGCCATCAGTGAGTCGGCGGGAGGGCCTGAGCAGTTCTTC. It is translated as CAISESAGGPEQFF.

This clonotype was found many times. The rearrangement joins TRBV20-1 to TRBJ2-7, with D possibly TRBD2 on 5 matching bases. CDR1 is DFQATT, CDR2 SNEGSKA, per germline (reference sequence). V was shortened by 5 bases and J by 0 bases, with 14 bases between the two germline ends. This CDR3 spans 14 amino acids. CDR3 sequence (DNA): TGCAGTGCTTGGAGCGGCCGGAACTCCTACGAGCAGTACTTC. This translates into CSAWSGRNSYEQYF.

This clonotype was observed many times. The chain carries TRBV30 and TRBJ2-2; 12 positions agree with TRBD2. The CDR3 spans 15 residues. J lost 5 bases, V lost 3 bases, and 4 bases had no gene match. Per germline, CDR1 GTSNPN and CDR2 SVGIG (reference sequence). The CDR3 region is CAWRTSGRGTGELFF. The CDR3 DNA sequence: TGTGCCTGGAGGACTAGCGGGAGAGGAACCGGGGAGCTGTTTTTT.

This clonotype was observed many times. The gene calls are TRBV5-1 and TRBJ1-1; TRBD1 is a possible D gene (6 bases). Germline V gene sequence: CDR1 SGHRS, CDR2 YFSETQ. The CDR3 loop spans 14 amino acids. V was clipped by 1 base and J by 3 bases, with 10 bases between them. CDR3 residues: CASSLRTADTEAFF. CDR3 DNA sequence: TGCGCCAGCAGCTTGAGGACAGCCGACACTGAAGCTTTCTTT.

The table lists this clonotype with a few counts. The CDR3 region has the DNA TGTGCCACCAAGACTAGCGGGGGGCTATCTAGCACAGATACGCAGTATTTT. Translation gives CATKTSGGLSSTDTQYF. V is TRBV10-3 and J is TRBJ2-3, with 13 positions matching TRBD2. Trimming cost V 10 bases and J 0 bases; bases outside gene matches: 10. CDR1 and CDR2 (germline): ENHRY, SYGVKD. This CDR3 is 17 amino acids long.

V is TRBV5-1 and J is TRBJ2-7, with D unclear. V was trimmed by 1 base and J by 1 base, leaving 9 bases between them. The CDR3 is 14 residues long. CDR1 and CDR2 (germline): SGHRS, YFSETQ. The CDR3 nucleotides read TGCGCCAGCAGCTTGAGGATCAGATCCTACGAGCAGTACTTC. Encoded protein: CASSLRIRSYEQYF.

This clonotype was seen repeatedly, ten times or more. This rearrangement joins TRBV6-1 to TRBJ1-5; a weak D match, TRBD1 (6 bases). CDR1 is MNHNS, CDR2 SASEGT, per germline. This CDR3 region has 15 residues. Trimming pared 6 bases from V and 2 bases from J, leaving 14 bases between. The CDR3 DNA sequence: TGTGCCAGCAGAGATACAGGGTACGGCAATCAGCCCCAGCATTTT. Translated, it gives CASRDTGYGNQPQHF.

This clonotype was detected many times. The chain recombines TRBV7-9 with TRBJ1-2; D remains ambiguous. Trimming left V 0 bases short and J 4 bases short, with 9 bases between. Germline CDR1 and CDR2: SEHNR and FQNEAQ (reference sequence). The CDR3 is 14 amino acids. CDR3 protein: CASSLAGERYGYTF. The CDR3 region has the DNA TGTGCCAGCAGCTTAGCCGGAGAACGCTATGGCTACACCTTC.

There are many counts of this clonotype. This chain connects TRBV30 to TRBJ2-3, with D unclear. V lost 3 bases and J lost 6, with 19 bases in between. This CDR3 spans 15 amino acids. Germline CDR1 reads GTSNPN; CDR2 reads SVGIG (reference sequence). The CDR3 coding sequence is TGTGCCTGGAGCGTCGGAAGGGCTCGGTGGGATACGCAGTATTTT. This encodes CAWSVGRARWDTQYF.

This clonotype was seen ten or more times. The chain employs TRBV6-1 and TRBJ1-1; possibly TRBD1 for D (6 bases). From germline, CDR1 is MNHNS and CDR2 SASEGT. The CDR3 is 15 amino acids. Trimming removed 4 bases from V and 7 bases from J, with 19 bases in between. The CDR3 here is CASSAIRGGTGEAFF. CDR3 DNA: TGTGCCAGCAGTGCCATAAGGGGGGGAACGGGTGAAGCTTTCTTT.

This clonotype was seen at least ten times. V and J are TRBV6-5 and TRBJ1-1; 7 bases are a match to TRBD1. V was pared by 6 bases and J by 5 bases, with 6 bases of the junction left unmatched. The CDR3 extends over 13 amino acids. Germline V gene data show CDR1 as MNHEY and CDR2 as SVGAGI. In DNA form, the CDR3 reads TGTGCCAGCAGGGGACAGCCGGGGACTGAAGCTTTCTTT. Its translation: CASRGQPGTEAFF.

The rearrangement uses TRBV27 and TRBJ1-2; 10 bases line up with TRBD1. This CDR3 has 15 residues. The germline V gene has CDR1 MNHEY and CDR2 SMNVEV (reference sequence). With V trimmed by 3 bases and J by 5 bases, 6 bases remained unmatched. CDR3 protein: CASSFYPGQGYGYTF. DNA of the CDR3: TGTGCCAGCAGTTTTTACCCGGGACAGGGGTATGGCTACACCTTC.

This clonotype was counted between two and nine times. The J gene is TRBJ2-1, the V gene TRBV13; D gene ambiguous. V lost 8 bases and J 10 bases, leaving 18 bases between the germline ends. The CDR3 totals 13 residues. Germline V gene lookup returns CDR1 PRHDT and CDR2 FYEKMQ (reference sequence). Here the CDR3 reads CASFPPGSGEQFF. DNA of the CDR3: TGTGCCAGCTTCCCCCCCGGCTCCGGGGAGCAGTTCTTC. The full variable domain, with the rest looked up from reference TRBV13 and TRBJ2-1, is AAGVIQSPRHLIKEKRETATLKCYPIPRHDTVYWYQQGPGQDPQFLISFYEKMQSDKGSIPDRFSAQQFSDYHSELNMSSLELGDSALYFCASFPPGSGEQFFGPGTRLTVL.

The chain joins TRBV6-2 or TRBV6-3 to TRBJ2-7; either TRBD1 or TRBD2 may fit D (6 bases each). The V end was cut by 4 bases, the J end by 3 bases, with 16 bases between. Germline-derived CDR1 and CDR2 are MNHEY and SVGEGT. The CDR3 length is 15 residues. DNA of the CDR3: TGTGCCAGCAGTTCACGACTAGGGGGGTACTACGAGCAGTACTTC. Translating it yields CASSSRLGGYYEQYF.